The 20 T cell receptor beta chains below were found in one sample sequenced in a study of blood T cell repertoires in COVID-19. Assay used: immunoSEQ multiplex PCR; TCRdb lists only in-frame clones, some missing. The data hold about 250,000 clones, with 70% to 90% observed a single time. The sample taken for sequencing was PBMCs or T cells enriched from blood (not recorded which). All receptors derive from a woman aged 50 to 65 who had been exposed to COVID-19.

The chain recombines TRBV5-1 with TRBJ1-1; 7 bases agree with TRBD1. V lost 0 bases, J lost 0 bases, and 2 bases stayed unmatched. The CDR3 covers 15 residues. Germline loops: CDR1 SGHRS, CDR2 YFSETQ. CDR3 loop: CASSLGGTVNTEAFF. CDR3 DNA sequence: TGCGCCAGCAGCTTGGGTGGGACAGTGAACACTGAAGCTTTCTTT.

The chain employs TRBV6-5 and TRBJ1-1, with a possible D match to TRBD1 (5 bases). Trimming removed 5 bases at V and 3 bases at J, with 13 bases between. CDR1 and CDR2 (germline): MNHEY, SVGAGI. CDR3 length: 14 residues. In DNA, the CDR3 is TGTGCCAGCAGTCGAGCGGGGGATGACACTGAAGCTTTCTTT. Translated, it gives CASSRAGDDTEAFF.

The V call is TRBV23-1, the J call TRBJ1-1; D is perhaps TRBD1 (5 bases). TRBV23-1 is assigned to the ORF class and has an uncertain function. The CDR3 covers 13 residues. V lost 11 bases, J lost 6 bases, and 19 bases lay in between. The CDR3 region has the DNA TGCGCCCGCCCTCGGAGGGGAGACTCTGAAGCTTTCTTT. This sequence encodes CARPRRGDSEAFF.

CDR3: CASRGQSSYEQYF. The CDR3 nucleotides read TGTGCCAGCAGAGGACAGAGCTCCTACGAGCAGTACTTC. The genes are TRBV6-5 and TRBJ2-7; D possibly corresponds to TRBD1 (6 bases). The CDR3 is made up of 13 amino acids. The V and J ends lost 6 bases and 0 bases respectively, with 9 bases between them. Germline loops: CDR1 MNHEY, CDR2 SVGAGI.

This clone was counted once. The V gene is TRBV5-4, the J gene TRBJ2-3, with TRBD2 matching 12 bases. The CDR3 is 17 amino acids. CDR1 SGHNT and CDR2 YYREEE come from the germline V gene (reference sequence). The J segment lost 8 bases and the V segment lost 0 bases, leaving 10 bases of the junction unmatched. CDR3 sequence reads: CASSLGLAGVNQVTQYF. DNA of the CDR3: TGTGCCAGCAGCTTGGGACTAGCGGGGGTGAACCAGGTTACGCAGTATTTT.

Only a few counts were recorded for this clone. Other DNA variants within this sample encode the same CDR3. The chain joins TRBV5-6 to TRBJ1-6, with 7 bases matching TRBD1. The V and J ends lost 4 bases and 0 bases, in that order; junction bases with no gene match: 4. CDR3 length: 16 amino acids. The germline gives CDR1 SGHDT, CDR2 YYEEEE. DNA of the CDR3: TGTGCCAGCAGCAGCGCAGGGGGCTCCTATAATTCACCCCTCCACTTT. Translated: CASSSAGGSYNSPLHF.

V and J are TRBV27 and TRBJ2-5; 9 positions agree with TRBD1. Germline V gene sequence: CDR1 MNHEY, CDR2 SMNVEV (reference sequence). J gave up 3 bases and V 2 bases, and 7 bases lay outside the gene matches. The CDR3 has 16 residues. The CDR3 DNA reads as TGTGCCAGCAGTTTAACAGGGGGCTTCATCGAAGAGACCCAGTACTTC. As protein: CASSLTGGFIEETQYF.

The chain is built from TRBV6-5 and TRBJ2-7; 9 bases fit TRBD1. CDR1 MNHEY and CDR2 SVGAGI come from the germline V gene. Unmatched junction bases numbered 5, after V lost 5 bases and J lost 3 bases. The CDR3 has 14 amino acids. In DNA, the CDR3 is TGTGCCAGCAGTAATACAGGGGGCCTCTACGAGCAGTACTTC. Amino acids: CASSNTGGLYEQYF.

J is TRBJ2-1 and V is TRBV11-2; the D gene is possibly TRBD1 (5 bases). This CDR3 contains 16 residues. The germline gives CDR1 SGHAT, CDR2 FQNNGV. V was pared by 3 bases and J by 10 bases, with 22 bases between. The CDR3 here is CASSFLLRDFREEQFF. DNA for the CDR3: TGTGCCAGCAGCTTCTTACTCAGGGATTTTCGAGAGGAGCAGTTCTTC.

The sample holds one count of this clone. The chain joins TRBV2 to TRBJ1-5; 7 bases line up with TRBD1. Looked up from germline, CDR1 is SNHLY and CDR2 is FYNNEI. The CDR3 has 16 amino acids. The J segment lost 10 bases and the V segment lost 4 bases, leaving 16 bases of the junction unmatched. The CDR3 protein is CASSGTKGALPKPQHF. The CDR3 bases are TGTGCCAGCAGTGGGACTAAGGGGGCCCTCCCGAAACCCCAGCATTTT.

V usage is TRBV5-1 and J usage is TRBJ2-2; 12 bases align to TRBD2. V lost 3 bases and J lost 5; bases outside the gene matches: 2. From germline, CDR1 is SGHRS and CDR2 YFSETQ. The length of the CDR3 is 15 residues. The CDR3 coding sequence is TGCGCCAGCAGCTGGACTAGCGGGGAGACCGGGGAGCTGTTTTTT. Encoded protein: CASSWTSGETGELFF.

This chain links TRBV3-1 (or the pseudogene TRBV3-2) with TRBJ2-4; TRBD1 aligns across 7 bases. Losses at the gene ends were 4 bases for V and 7 bases for J; bases not matched to a gene: 4. The V gene's germline CDR1 is LGHDT and CDR2 YNNKEL (reference sequence). This CDR3 region has 13 residues. The CDR3 DNA follows: TGTGCCAGCAGCCTCAGACAGGGTAACATTCAGTACTTC. Its protein product is CASSLRQGNIQYF.

The chain recombines TRBV19 with TRBJ1-1, with D possibly matching TRBD1 (6 bases). CDR3 length equals 14 residues. V was clipped by 2 bases and J by 4 bases, with 11 bases between them. CDR1 and CDR2 (germline): LNHDA, SQIVND (reference sequence). The CDR3 reads CASSITGSPTEAFF. The CDR3 DNA reads as TGTGCCAGTAGTATAACAGGGAGTCCCACTGAAGCTTTCTTT.

The rearrangement joins TRBV19 to TRBJ1-5; TRBD1 aligns across 10 bases. The CDR3 has 14 amino acids. Looked up from germline, CDR1 is LNHDA and CDR2 is SQIVND (reference sequence). V trimming: 7 bases; J trimming: 10 bases; junction bases outside the gene matches: 10. CDR3: CASMGTGASYPQHF. The CDR3 DNA sequence: TGTGCCAGTATGGGGACAGGGGCCTCGTATCCCCAGCATTTT.

The chain combines TRBV25-1 with TRBJ1-6, with a weak D call TRBD1 (5 bases). This CDR3 comprises 14 residues. With 8 bases removed from V and 0 bases from J, the gap between germline ends came to 8 bases. Germline V lookup: CDR1 MGHDK, CDR2 SYGVNS. The CDR3 coding sequence is TGTGCCAGCCGGGGGAGCTCCTATAATTCACCCCTCCACTTT. Amino acids: CASRGSSYNSPLHF.

The CDR3 here is CASSYTWGDEQFF. The CDR3 DNA reads TGTGCCAGCAGTTATACGTGGGGGGATGAGCAGTTCTTC. This rearrangement joins TRBV6-5 to TRBJ2-1; TRBD2 might be the D (6 bases). The CDR3 sequence is 13 residues long. V lost 3 bases and J 8 bases, leaving 11 bases between the germline ends. Germline assignment: CDR1 MNHEY and CDR2 SVGAGI.

The chain joins TRBV29-1 to TRBJ1-1; no firm D call. CDR1 SQVTM and CDR2 ANQGSEA come from the germline V gene. V was pared by 3 bases and J by 11 bases, with 10 bases between. The CDR3 extends over 10 amino acids. The CDR3 here is CSVEKPLAFF. The DNA for the CDR3 is TGCAGCGTTGAGAAGCCTCTCGCTTTCTTT.

The V gene is TRBV30, the J gene TRBJ1-2; possibly TRBD1 for D (5 bases). Germline V gives CDR1 GTSNPN, CDR2 SVGIG (reference sequence). The V gene lost 0 bases and the J gene lost 2 bases, with 10 bases spanning the gap. The CDR3 contains 14 residues. CDR3 nucleotide sequence: TGTGCCTGGAGTGTCGGGGGGTCCAACTATGGCTACACCTTC. Protein product: CAWSVGGSNYGYTF. The whole variable domain, filled in from reference TRBV30 and TRBJ1-2, reads SQTIHQWPATLVQPVGSPLSLECTVEGTSNPNLYWYRQAAGRGLQLLFYSVGIGQISSEVPQNLSASRPQDRQFILSSKKLLLSDSGFYLCAWSVGGSNYGYTFGSGTRLTVV.

V is TRBV18 and J is TRBJ1-1; D is perhaps TRBD1 (5 bases). Germline CDR1 reads KGHSH; CDR2 reads LQKENI. The CDR3 is 17 amino acids. Trimming cost V 2 bases and J 4 bases, with 20 bases left between them. The CDR3 nucleotides read TGTGCCAGCTCACCAGGGAGGCCAGGGCAGAGAGGCACTGAAGCTTTCTTT. Amino acid sequence: CASSPGRPGQRGTEAFF.

The gene calls are TRBV12-3 or TRBV12-4 and TRBJ2-7; D is perhaps TRBD1 (5 bases). Trimming stripped 4 bases from V and 6 bases from J, with 13 bases between. The CDR3 is 13 amino acids. CDR3 residues: CASSWGRASEQYF. The CDR3 DNA reads TGTGCCAGCAGTTGGGGCAGGGCGAGCGAGCAGTACTTC.